This T cell receptor beta chain emerged from a study of T-cell reconstitution after alpha-beta-depleted transplantation in children. Study-wide findings and caveats: Several hundred expanded graft clones reportedly gave rise to the alpha-beta T cells present about two months after transplant.

The TCRbeta library incorporated unique molecular identifiers. One entry per CDR3 protein results from TCRdb running MiXCR on the PCR reads. The data contain around 700,000 distinct CDR3 sequences, over 10% of them singletons. This clonotype occurred a few times. Antigen unknown. Germline V lookup: CDR1 LGHDT, CDR2 YNNKEL (reference sequence). This CDR3 region has 18 residues. J gave up 5 bases and V 3 bases, and 16 bases lay outside the gene matches. The clonotype comes from a girl aged 2-10 years with congenital amegakaryocytic thrombocytopenia, due to receive a stem cell transplant. The V call is TRBV3-1, the J call TRBJ2-1; 7 nucleotides agree with TRBD1. Material: PBMCs, obtained before TCRalphabeta/CD19-depleted stem cell transplant. The CDR3 spells CASSQDYIPAGGNNEQFF. The CDR3 DNA is TGTGCCAGCAGCCAGGATTACATCCCCGCAGGGGGAAACAATGAGCAGTTCTTC.